This T cell receptor (beta chain) was sequenced for a study of post-analysis software for immune sequencing data. General observations from the study: Normalized Chao1 diversity was significantly reduced in patients versus controls. Samples from one preparation batch, clustered by F measure, grouped strongly together. Patients showed TRBV5-6, TRBV5-1 and TRBV20-1 among a few TRBV segments more frequent than in controls.

Details on this clonotype: What it recognizes is unknown.

In germline, CDR1 is SGDLS, CDR2 YYNGEE. The CDR3 is 17 amino acids. Unique-molecular-identifier-tagged TCR beta cDNA libraries were used. TCRdb independently ran MiXCR on the PCR reads; one entry per CDR3 protein. The sample shows 350,000 to 500,000 distinct CDR3 sequences, 30% to 45% of them seen only once. The sample was blood. The sequence was collected from a girl aged 2-15 years with multiple sclerosis. This chain uses TRBV9 with TRBJ2-1, with 14 bases aligning to TRBD2. TRBJ2-7 explains the end of the DNA better; the J call may be wrong. CDR3 in DNA: TGTGCCAGCAGCGGAGGGACTAGCGGGAGACGGTTAAGTGAGCAGTACTTC. Translated: CASSGGTSGRRLSEQYF.